This is a list of T cell receptor beta chains from one sample in a study of T cells in Graves' hyperthyroidism and ophthalmopathy. Each CDR3 protein gets one entry after TCRdb re-called the multiplex PCR reads with MiXCR. The sample consists of roughly 710,000 distinct CDR3 sequences, about 35% of them appearing once. The sequencing input was blood. The receptor source for this set is a woman between 40 and 55 years old with Graves' hyperthyroidism. Each CDR3 is given with its conserved first and last residue. A D gene is named only where the DNA matches it firmly. Not every row has a clone size; where given, it reads once, few, many or a size class.

D gene: TRBD2; J gene: TRBJ2-3; clone size: -; V gene: TRBV29-1; CDR3 DNA: TGCAGCGTGGGAAGAATTGGCACTAGCGGGAGGGCCACAGATACGCAGTATTTT; CDR3 protein: CSVGRIGTSGRATDTQYF
D gene: -; J gene: TRBJ2-2; clone size: many; V gene: TRBV10-2; CDR3 DNA: TGCGCCAGCAGCGCCAGGGAGGACGGGGAGCTGTTTTTT; CDR3 protein: CASSAREDGELFF
D gene: TRBD2; J gene: TRBJ2-7; clone size: few; V gene: TRBV5-1; CDR3 DNA: TGCGCCAGCAGGATACGGGGGGGAGACGAGCAGTACTTC; CDR3 protein: CASRIRGGDEQYF
D gene: -; J gene: TRBJ1-3; clone size: many; V gene: TRBV7-2; CDR3 DNA: TGTGCCAGCAGCTTAGATAGAAACACCATATATTTT; CDR3 protein: CASSLDRNTIYF
D gene: TRBD1; J gene: TRBJ1-1; clone size: many; V gene: TRBV29-1; CDR3 DNA: TGCAGCGTGGGAAGACAGGGGAACACTGAAGCTTTCTTT; CDR3 protein: CSVGRQGNTEAFF
D gene: -; J gene: TRBJ2-2; clone size: many; V gene: TRBV10-3; CDR3 DNA: TGTGCCATCAGTGAGTCAAGTCAGGGATTCGCCGGGGAGCTGTTTTTT; CDR3 protein: CAISESSQGFAGELFF
D gene: TRBD1; J gene: TRBJ1-2; clone size: many; V gene: TRBV15; CDR3 DNA: TGTGCCACCAGCAGAGGACAGGGGAACGGCTACACCTTC; CDR3 protein: CATSRGQGNGYTF
D gene: -; J gene: TRBJ2-7; clone size: few; V gene: TRBV28; CDR3 DNA: TGTGCCAGCAGTTCCACCCGGAGGGAGCAGTACTTC; CDR3 protein: CASSSTRREQYF
D gene: -; J gene: TRBJ1-2; clone size: few; V gene: TRBV4-3; CDR3 DNA: TGCGCCAGCAGCCAAGATAGGGGTATCCGAAACTATGGCTACACCTTC; CDR3 protein: CASSQDRGIRNYGYTF
D gene: TRBD1; J gene: TRBJ2-5; clone size: many; V gene: TRBV5-6; CDR3 DNA: TGTGCCAGCAGCTATCGGGACAGTCAAGAGACCCAGTACTTC; CDR3 protein: CASSYRDSQETQYF
D gene: TRBD2; J gene: TRBJ2-5; clone size: few; V gene: TRBV20-1; CDR3 DNA: TGCAGTGCTAGTACTAGCGGGAGTGAGACCCAGTACTTC; CDR3 protein: CSASTSGSETQYF
D gene: TRBD1; J gene: TRBJ2-7; clone size: -; V gene: TRBV7-2; CDR3 DNA: TGTGCCAGCAGTTCACCCGGACAGGCTTTCGACTACGAGCAGTACTTC; CDR3 protein: CASSSPGQAFDYEQYF
D gene: -; J gene: TRBJ2-5; clone size: -; V gene: TRBV20-1; CDR3 DNA: TGCAGCGAAGGGAAAACAGAGAAAGAGACCCAGTACTTC; CDR3 protein: CSEGKTEKETQYF
D gene: -; J gene: TRBJ2-2; clone size: -; V gene: TRBV10-3; CDR3 DNA: TGTGCCAGCAGTCGGGGTTTCGGGGAGCTGTTTTTT; CDR3 protein: CASSRGFGELFF
D gene: -; J gene: TRBJ2-5; clone size: many; V gene: TRBV7-2; CDR3 DNA: TGTGCCAGCAGCTTAGAGGTCAGCCAAGAGACCCAGTACTTC; CDR3 protein: CASSLEVSQETQYF
D gene: TRBD1; J gene: TRBJ1-2; clone size: -; V gene: TRBV29-1; CDR3 DNA: TGCAGCTTAGGAGGGACAGGGACCCAATATGGCTACACCTTC; CDR3 protein: CSLGGTGTQYGYTF
D gene: -; J gene: TRBJ1-2; clone size: few; V gene: TRBV19; CDR3 DNA: TGTGCCAGTAGTATAACGGAGGGGCGTAGGACGCGGACTTATAATGGCTACACCTTC; CDR3 protein: CASSITEGRRTRTYNGYTF